This TCR beta chain was obtained from a study of vaccination and CD4 T cells after COVID-19. Researchers used the Oncomine TCR Beta short-read assay to sequence DNA from cultured CD4+ T cells. A single record per CDR3 protein comes from TCRdb applying MiXCR to the PCR reads. The repertoire holds 20,000 or so distinct CDR3 sequences, with more than 50% as singletons. Germline V gene data show CDR1 as SGHTA and CDR2 as FQGTGA. V was trimmed by 1 base and J by 7 bases, leaving 8 bases between them. CDR3 length: 14 amino acids. On this clonotype itself: Its antigen is undetermined.

Treatment specified: approximately nine-day PBMC culture with coronavirus spike peptide pools or control peptides (ViraFEST assay). Cultures used some 2 million PBMCs per well, about 9.9 IU/ml IL-2 and roughly 9 ug/ml peptides. This clonotype originated in a human donor who had recovered from COVID-19. The chain combines TRBV7-3 with TRBJ1-6; no reliable D call. Sequenced: CD4+ T cells from blood, cultured in vitro. CDR3 coding DNA: TGTGCCAGCAGCTTAAAACGGTCGAATTCACCCCTCCACTTT. Amino acids: CASSLKRSNSPLHF.